The rows below give T cell receptor beta chains drawn from one sample of a study of T cell responses to AZD1222 COVID-19 vaccine. This table comes from immunoSEQ multiplex PCR, and its TCRdb copy is limited to in-frame clones, with some not included. The data hold about 150,000 clones, with 70% to 90% observed a single time. The material was peripheral blood, obtained on day 0 of MenACWY control vaccination. All receptors derive from an adult in good health. Both conserved end residues are part of each CDR3. Each record gives: V gene, clone size, J gene, CDR3 protein. Clone size appears in some rows only: once, few, many, or a class for an expanded clone.

>TRBV5-1|.|TRBJ1-5
CASSLKGDDQPQHF
>TRBV7-8|.|TRBJ2-5
CASSLALTLSAQETQYF
>TRBV2|.|TRBJ1-3
CASSETPGNTIYF
>TRBV5-6|.|TRBJ2-1
CASRRLLYNEQFF
>TRBV10-3|.|TRBJ2-1
CAISESAPGLEEQFF
>TRBV7-6|.|TRBJ1-6
CASSSSGGVGYNSPLHF
>TRBV15|.|TRBJ2-2
CATSRVGKTGELFF
>TRBV5-1|.|TRBJ1-1
CASSLGGMLDTEAFF
>TRBV5-1|.|TRBJ1-6
CASSYRLNSPLHF
>TRBV7-3|once|TRBJ2-1
CASSFIQGNNEQFF
>TRBV6-5|.|TRBJ1-6
CAMLEGGRINSPLHF
>TRBV30|.|TRBJ2-1
CAWTLLDEQFF
>TRBV5-4|.|TRBJ2-3
CASSRLAGDTDTQYF
>TRBV28|.|TRBJ1-2
CAISIGTSYSYTF
>TRBV6-1|.|TRBJ2-3
CASSEAGGTDTQYF
>TRBV28|.|TRBJ1-2
CASSPGDRANYGYTF
>TRBV5-1|.|TRBJ1-4
CASSLETGGNEKLFF
>TRBV3-1/TRBV3-2|few|TRBJ1-4
CASSQYTGGSVLFF
>TRBV3-1/TRBV3-2|.|TRBJ2-5
CASSQASGGATETQYF
>TRBV19|once|TRBJ2-3
CASSNLAATDTQYF
>TRBV7-9|.|TRBJ1-4
CASSSQQGEEKLFF
>TRBV25-1|.|TRBJ1-2
CASSESNRGGYGYTF
>TRBV7-9|.|TRBJ1-4
CASRAPSTNEKLFF
>TRBV3-1/TRBV3-2|.|TRBJ2-5
CASSQRMVETQYF
>TRBV27|.|TRBJ1-2
CASSFREPGVGYGYTF
>TRBV7-8|.|TRBJ1-2
CASSLDWDGRGGYTF
>TRBV28|few|TRBJ1-5
CASERGYSNQPQHF
>TRBV12-3/TRBV12-4|.|TRBJ1-3
CASSTLSGNTIYF
>TRBV10-2|.|TRBJ1-5
CASSPGTGTQPQHF
>TRBV5-8|.|TRBJ1-2
CASSLSQAGYGYTF
>TRBV7-8|.|TRBJ2-3
CASSQRDSTSTDTQYF
>TRBV27|.|TRBJ1-4
CASSSGQINEKLFF
>TRBV20-1|few|TRBJ1-5
CSAGGNNQPQHF
>TRBV5-1|few|TRBJ1-6
CASSLTGGSYNSPLHF
>TRBV6-1|.|TRBJ1-5
CASSEGQSGNQPQHF
>TRBV27|.|TRBJ2-6
CASSTGLTSGANVLTF
>TRBV6-5|.|TRBJ1-3
CASSRTVDSGNTIYF
>TRBV5-1|once|TRBJ2-1
CASSLPTYNEQFF
>TRBV27|.|TRBJ1-2
CASSLIGDWDGYTF
>TRBV7-2|.|TRBJ2-5
CASSLSGLVNQETQYF
>TRBV6-5|.|TRBJ1-6
CASSYGEGSYNSPLHF
>TRBV6-5|.|TRBJ1-1
CASSKGQGLNTEAFF
>TRBV28|once|TRBJ2-3
CASTRTDTQYF
>TRBV4-2|.|TRBJ2-3
CASSPQGGRVGVDTQYF
>TRBV19|.|TRBJ2-7
CASGLAGGSYEQYF
>TRBV4-3|.|TRBJ1-3
CASSQDYRPSSGNTIYF
>TRBV6-1|.|TRBJ1-6
CASSEGQGEFPLHF
>TRBV5-6|.|TRBJ2-2
CASSSTGRRDTGELFF
>TRBV19|.|TRBJ2-3
CASSTGADTQYF
>TRBV11-2|once|TRBJ1-2
CASSRSGGYGYTF
>TRBV5-1|.|TRBJ2-2
CASSSRTANTGELFF
>TRBV9|.|TRBJ1-2
CASSQVSNYGYTF
>TRBV5-6|.|TRBJ2-1
CASSLAGTGLLDEQFF